One sample yielded the 28 T cell receptor beta chains listed below, sequenced in a study of blood T cell repertoires in COVID-19. The method was immunoSEQ multiplex PCR; TCRdb's version includes in-frame clones alone and lacks a portion of them. The top ten clones hold 5.5% to 7.5% of a sample with roughly 220,000 clones, roughly 84% of them seen once. Sequenced input: PBMCs or T cells enriched from blood (not recorded which). The origin of the receptors is a woman aged 40 to 50 who had recovered from COVID-19.

This clone appeared once. J is TRBJ1-1 and V is TRBV6-6, with D tentatively TRBD1 (6 bases). The CDR3 length is 15 residues. V lost 0 bases and J 3 bases, leaving 11 bases between the germline ends. Germline CDR1 reads MNHNY; CDR2 reads SVGAGI (reference sequence). The CDR3 DNA is TGTGCCAGCAGTTACTCGAACAGGGCGGACACTGAAGCTTTCTTT. This gives the protein CASSYSNRADTEAFF.

The J gene is TRBJ2-5, the V gene TRBV9, with 13 bases aligning to TRBD2. The V gene end was trimmed by 4 bases and the J gene end by 5 bases; junction bases not matched to a gene: 11. CDR3 length: 17 residues. Per the germline V gene, CDR1 is SGDLS and CDR2 is YYNGEE. CDR3 in amino acids: CASSPSRGLAGLETQYF. CDR3 nucleotide sequence: TGTGCCAGCAGCCCCTCGAGGGGACTAGCGGGATTGGAGACCCAGTACTTC.

This clone was seen just once. J is TRBJ1-4 and V is TRBV28, with TRBD1 matching over 8 bases. This CDR3 is built from 16 residues. The germline V gene encodes CDR1 MDHEN and CDR2 SYDVKM. The V gene end was trimmed by 8 bases and the J gene end by 7 bases; junction bases not matched to a gene: 15. The CDR3: CASCPGGRPSGEKLFF. DNA of the CDR3: TGTGCCAGCTGCCCAGGGGGCCGGCCCAGCGGTGAAAAACTGTTTTTT.

The chain has TRBV6-4 and TRBJ1-2; TRBD1 matches at 12 bases. Germline V gives CDR1 MRHNA, CDR2 SNTAGT. There are 16 residues in the CDR3. The V gene end was trimmed by 0 bases and the J gene end by 7 bases; junction bases not matched to a gene: 6. CDR3 protein: CASSDSAGQGARGYTF. The CDR3 region has the DNA TGTGCCAGCAGTGACTCGGCGGGACAGGGGGCGCGTGGCTACACCTTC.

The rearrangement links TRBV27 to TRBJ2-3; 14 bases align to TRBD2. CDR3 size: 18 residues. Trimming cost V 6 bases and J 1 base; bases outside gene matches: 9. The V gene's germline CDR1 is MNHEY and CDR2 SMNVEV (reference sequence). As DNA, the CDR3 is TGTGCCAGCAGGGGACTAGCGGGAGAATATAGTGGCACAGATACGCAGTATTTT. This sequence encodes CASRGLAGEYSGTDTQYF.

V is TRBV5-1 and J is TRBJ2-2; the D gene is possibly TRBD2 (5 bases). Germline-derived CDR1 and CDR2 are SGHRS and YFSETQ. The CDR3 extends over 13 amino acids. The CDR3 region is CASGGGNTGELFF. The CDR3 nucleotides read TGCGCGAGCGGCGGTGGGAACACCGGGGAGCTGTTTTTT.

This rearrangement joins TRBV5-6 to TRBJ1-1, with TRBD1 matching over 7 bases. The CDR3 sequence is 15 residues long. V lost 4 bases to trimming and J lost 4 bases; unmatched junction nucleotides: 10. CDR1 and CDR2 from the germline V gene are SGHDT and YYEEEE. CDR3 nucleotide sequence: TGTGCCAGCAGCCCCCCGACAGGGCGAGGCACTGAAGCTTTCTTT. Protein product: CASSPPTGRGTEAFF.

The chain has TRBV5-1 and TRBJ2-6, with D unresolved. V was cut by 7 bases and J by 0 bases, with 20 bases left in between. CDR3 size: 18 residues. Germline V gene lookup returns CDR1 SGHRS and CDR2 YFSETQ. CDR3 bases: TGCGCCAGCCCCGAAAGGAGATTTATCCTCTCTGGGGCCAACGTCCTGACTTTC. Translated: CASPERRFILSGANVLTF.

The chain employs TRBV9 and TRBJ1-1; tentatively, D is TRBD1 (6 bases). The CDR3 consists of 13 residues. Germline V CDR1 and CDR2: SGDLS, YYNGEE. Trimming removed 4 bases from V and 5 bases from J, with 12 bases in between. For the CDR3, the DNA is TGTGCCAGCAGCACAACAGGGAAGACTGAAGCTTTCTTT. Protein sequence: CASSTTGKTEAFF.

The J gene is TRBJ1-1, the V gene TRBV5-4; TRBD1 matches 10 bases. Trimming took 0 bases from V and 1 from J; bases not matched to a gene: 6. Per the germline V gene, CDR1 is SGHNT and CDR2 is YYREEE (reference sequence). The CDR3 spans 17 residues. The CDR3 DNA is TGTGCCAGCAGCTTGGGGACAGGGGGGCTCACGAACACTGAAGCTTTCTTT. It specifies CASSLGTGGLTNTEAFF.

V gene TRBV11-2 combines with J gene TRBJ2-2; 7 bases match TRBD1. CDR3 length: 16 amino acids. Germline V gives CDR1 SGHAT, CDR2 FQNNGV. V shed 6 bases and J 0 bases; nucleotides not matched to a gene: 7. The chain's CDR3 is CASRRPGTANTGELFF. The CDR3 bases are TGTGCCAGCAGGCGACCGGGGACAGCGAACACCGGGGAGCTGTTTTTT.

The J gene is TRBJ1-4, the V gene TRBV28; possibly TRBD1 for D (6 bases). Looked up from germline, CDR1 is MDHEN and CDR2 is SYDVKM. The V and J ends lost 1 base and 4 bases respectively, with 10 bases between them. CDR3 length equals 15 residues. For the CDR3, the DNA is TGTGCCAGCAGTTTATCCCCAGGGGTTAATGAAAAACTGTTTTTT. Its translation is CASSLSPGVNEKLFF.

The V and J genes are TRBV7-9 and TRBJ1-1, with 7 bases matching TRBD1. Looked up from germline, CDR1 is SEHNR and CDR2 is FQNEAQ (reference sequence). CDR3 size: 15 residues. The V gene end was trimmed by 5 bases and the J gene end by 0 bases; junction bases not matched to a gene: 6. CDR3 amino acids: CASSQGGRVNTEAFF. Here the CDR3 DNA reads TGTGCCAGCAGCCAAGGGGGCAGGGTGAACACTGAAGCTTTCTTT.

The chain carries TRBV27 and TRBJ2-2, with 8 bases aligning to TRBD2. There are 15 residues in the CDR3. Germline CDR1 and CDR2: MNHEY and SMNVEV (reference sequence). Trimming cost V 4 bases and J 8 bases; bases outside gene matches: 9. CDR3 nucleotide sequence: TGTGCCAGCAGTTCCGGGCCCGGGAGGGCAGGGGAGCTGTTTTTT. Amino acids: CASSSGPGRAGELFF.

V gene TRBV18 combines with J gene TRBJ2-1, with D perhaps TRBD1 (6 bases). The V end was cut by 2 bases, the J end by 4 bases, with 21 bases between. The CDR3 is 18 amino acids. Per the germline V gene, CDR1 is KGHSH and CDR2 is LQKENI. The CDR3 DNA reads TGTGCCAGCTCACCATCAGGGGCTACGTTGGGTAGATACAATGAGCAGTTCTTC. As protein: CASSPSGATLGRYNEQFF.

CDR3 coding DNA: TGTGCCAGCAGTGCCCTCCTAGGTAGCGGGAGTCAGTATGAGCAGTTCTTC. The encoded protein is CASSALLGSGSQYEQFF. This chain links TRBV28 with TRBJ2-1; 9 nucleotides agree with TRBD2. With V trimmed by 5 bases and J by 8 bases, 16 bases remained unmatched. This CDR3 spans 17 amino acids. Germline CDR1 reads MDHEN; CDR2 reads SYDVKM.

This chain uses TRBV2 with TRBJ2-3, with TRBD1 identical over 7 bases. V was pared by 6 bases and J by 2 bases, with 5 bases of the junction left unmatched. The CDR3 covers 14 residues. Germline V lookup: CDR1 SNHLY, CDR2 FYNNEI. The CDR3 here is CASRRQGLTDTQYF. CDR3 DNA: TGTGCCAGCAGACGACAGGGCCTCACAGATACGCAGTATTTT.

CDR3 coding DNA: TGTGCCAGCACCTTTGATCCGACAGGGTTAGCTTTCTTT. This encodes CASTFDPTGLAFF. The chain employs TRBV28 and TRBJ1-1; TRBD1 matches 7 bases. This CDR3 is built from 13 residues. From germline, CDR1 is MDHEN and CDR2 SYDVKM. V gave up 7 bases and J gave up 10 bases; unmatched junction bases: 12.

The J gene is TRBJ1-1, the V gene TRBV2, with 8 bases lining up with TRBD1. Germline CDR1 and CDR2: SNHLY and FYNNEI. Losses at the gene ends were 6 bases for V and 4 bases for J; bases not matched to a gene: 4. CDR3 size: 13 residues. The CDR3 DNA sequence: TGTGCCAGCAGAGGACAGGGATTCACTGAAGCTTTCTTT. Translation: CASRGQGFTEAFF.

The J gene is TRBJ1-1, the V gene TRBV28; D not certain. Germline CDR1 and CDR2: MDHEN and SYDVKM. The CDR3 consists of 15 residues. Between the trimmed V and J ends, which lost 3 bases and 1 base, there was a span of 12 bases. The CDR3 protein is CASSFVRPANTEAFF. The CDR3, as DNA: TGTGCCAGCAGTTTTGTGCGCCCCGCGAACACTGAAGCTTTCTTT.

DNA for the CDR3: TGTGCCAGCAGTTTGAACAGGGCTGGCAATCAGCCCCAGCATTTT. Its protein product is CASSLNRAGNQPQHF. This chain uses TRBV28 with TRBJ1-5; a possible D gene is TRBD1 (6 bases). Trimming took off 3 bases at V and 2 bases at J, with 11 bases between the two ends. Germline V gene lookup returns CDR1 MDHEN and CDR2 SYDVKM. The CDR3 has 15 amino acids. Combining the CDR3 with reference TRBV28 and TRBJ1-5 gives the whole variable domain DVKVTQSSRYLVKRTGEKVFLECVQDMDHENMFWYRQDPGLGLRLIYFSYDVKMKEKGDIPEGYSVSREKKERFSLILESASTNQTSMYLCASSLNRAGNQPQHFGDGTRLSIL.

The V call is TRBV11-3, the J call TRBJ2-1; 12 bases fit TRBD2. V dropped 6 bases and J dropped 4; count of bases not matched to a gene: 4. CDR1 and CDR2 from the germline V gene are SGHNT and YENEEA. The CDR3 contains 15 residues. CDR3 protein: CASSRGLAGYNEQFF. DNA for the CDR3: TGTGCCAGCAGTCGTGGACTAGCGGGGTACAATGAGCAGTTCTTC.

The chain links TRBV4-1 to TRBJ1-2; D unresolved. Germline CDR1 reads MGHRA; CDR2 reads YSYEKL. This CDR3 has 14 residues. The ends were cut back, 1 base at V and 5 bases at J, with 11 bases in the middle. The CDR3 DNA is TGCGCCAGCAGCCAAGGTACAGAGATTTATGGCTACACCTTC. Translation gives CASSQGTEIYGYTF.

This chain links TRBV10-3 with TRBJ1-4; unclear D gene. The length of the CDR3 is 15 residues. In germline, CDR1 is ENHRY, CDR2 SYGVKD. V was cut by 4 bases and J by 5 bases, with 14 bases left in between. CDR3 bases: TGTGCCATCAGTGTAGATGGCGGCGTAAATGAAAAACTGTTTTTT. Translation: CAISVDGGVNEKLFF.

V usage is TRBV5-1 and J usage is TRBJ1-2; 7 bases match TRBD1. The V gene's germline CDR1 is SGHRS and CDR2 YFSETQ. The CDR3 spans 14 residues. V gave up 6 bases and J gave up 4 bases; unmatched junction bases: 9. For the CDR3, the DNA is TGCGCCAGCACCAGTGACAGGGTAGGCTATGGCTACACCTTC. Protein sequence: CASTSDRVGYGYTF.

In DNA form, the CDR3 reads TGTGCCAGCAGCGCTTACTACGAGCAGTACTTC. It translates to CASSAYYEQYF. The chain uses TRBV9 and TRBJ2-7, with D hard to call. The CDR3 is made up of 11 amino acids. The V end lost 3 bases, the J end lost 3 bases, and 4 bases lay between the germline ends. CDR1 and CDR2 from the germline V gene are SGDLS and YYNGEE.

The chain employs TRBV30 and TRBJ1-5; D possibly corresponds to TRBD1 (5 bases). V was shortened by 0 bases and J by 2 bases, with 14 bases between the two germline ends. CDR1 and CDR2 from the germline V gene are GTSNPN and SVGIG (reference sequence). The CDR3 has 16 amino acids. CDR3 bases: TGTGCCTGGAGTGTACCCACCCCGGGGGGCAATCAGCCCCAGCATTTT. Protein product: CAWSVPTPGGNQPQHF. Variable domain in full (rest from reference TRBV30 and TRBJ1-5): SQTIHQWPATLVQPVGSPLSLECTVEGTSNPNLYWYRQAAGRGLQLLFYSVGIGQISSEVPQNLSASRPQDRQFILSSKKLLLSDSGFYLCAWSVPTPGGNQPQHFGDGTRLSIL.

The V gene is TRBV7-9, the J gene TRBJ2-2; D not resolved. Germline assignment: CDR1 SEHNR and CDR2 FQNEAQ (reference sequence). V was clipped by 5 bases and J by 1 base, with 8 bases between them. This CDR3 has 14 residues. The CDR3 loop is CASSPLRNTGELFF. The CDR3 bases are TGTGCCAGCAGCCCTTTGCGGAACACCGGGGAGCTGTTTTTT.